Each of the 27 T cell receptor beta chains below was sequenced from the same sample in a study of blood T cell repertoires in COVID-19. The repertoire was sequenced with immunoSEQ multiplex PCR; TCRdb's copy has only in-frame clones and lacks some. The data show more than 90,000 clones, roughly 87% seen once. Sequencing was done on a sample of peripheral blood. All receptors come from a human donor in a cohort sampled during active COVID-19.

The rearrangement links TRBV6-6 to TRBJ2-2; 7 bases align to TRBD2. V lost 6 bases to trimming and J lost 5 bases; unmatched junction nucleotides: 9. This CDR3 is 15 amino acids long. The germline V gene encodes CDR1 MNHNY and CDR2 SVGAGI (reference sequence). DNA of the CDR3: TGTGCCAGCAGCCAGACGGGGGGAAGAACCGGGGAGCTGTTTTTT. Translated, it gives CASSQTGGRTGELFF.

The CDR3 nucleotides are TGTGCCAGCTCACCACTCCAGGGACTCACTGAAGCTTTCTTT. Residues: CASSPLQGLTEAFF. The chain employs TRBV18 and TRBJ1-1; TRBD1 is a possible D gene (5 bases). CDR1 and CDR2 (germline): KGHSH, LQKENI. Trimming shortened V by 1 base and J by 4 bases, and 10 bases separated the two germline ends. The CDR3 contains 14 residues.

The chain has TRBV6-5 and TRBJ2-2, with 7 bases fitting TRBD1. V shed 2 bases, J shed 7 bases, and the junction held 4 bases outside the gene matches. Germline V gene sequence: CDR1 MNHEY, CDR2 SVGAGI. The length of the CDR3 is 14 residues. The CDR3 reads CASSYRGLNGELFF. CDR3 in DNA: TGTGCCAGCAGTTACAGGGGGCTTAACGGGGAGCTGTTTTTT.

The chain combines TRBV14 with TRBJ2-1; D is possibly TRBD1 (6 bases). In germline, CDR1 is SGHDN, CDR2 FVKESK. V was clipped by 5 bases and J by 14 bases, with 25 bases between them. CDR3 length: 15 residues. This CDR3 reads CASSERTAPNLVEFF. The DNA of the CDR3 is TGTGCCAGCAGCGAACGGACAGCACCGAACCTTGTGGAGTTCTTC.

The CDR3 nucleotides read TGTGCCAGCTCACCCCAGGGGTCCAATCAGCCCCAGCATTTT. It specifies CASSPQGSNQPQHF. J is TRBJ1-5 and V is TRBV18, with D tentatively TRBD1 (6 bases). Per germline, CDR1 KGHSH and CDR2 LQKENI. The V end lost 3 bases, the J end lost 3 bases, and 9 bases lay between the germline ends. This CDR3 has 14 amino acids. The variable domain in full, completed from reference TRBV18 and TRBJ1-5, reads NAGVMQNPRHLVRRRGQEARLRCSPMKGHSHVYWYRQLPEEGLKFMVYLQKENIIDESGMPKERFSAEFPKEGPSILRIQQVVRGDSAAYFCASSPQGSNQPQHFGDGTRLSIL.

The chain links TRBV6-4 to TRBJ1-1, with D maybe TRBD1 (6 bases). The CDR3 runs to 15 residues. Germline V gene lookup returns CDR1 MRHNA and CDR2 SNTAGT. V dropped 6 bases and J dropped 5 bases, with 19 bases sitting between them. The CDR3 is CASSEDSLRGTEAFF. The DNA of the CDR3 is TGTGCCAGCAGCGAGGACAGCCTGAGGGGGACTGAAGCTTTCTTT.

This clone was seen only once. The V call is TRBV7-9, the J call TRBJ2-2, with 8 bases matching TRBD1. Unmatched junction bases numbered 7, after V lost 5 bases and J lost 5 bases. Germline CDR1 SEHNR, CDR2 FQNEAQ (reference sequence). The CDR3 is 15 amino acids. The DNA for the CDR3 is TGTGCCAGCAGCCATGGACAGGGAAGGACCGGGGAGCTGTTTTTT. Translation: CASSHGQGRTGELFF. Complete variable domain (other parts from reference TRBV7-9 and TRBJ2-2): DTGVSQNPRHKITKRGQNVTFRCDPISEHNRLYWYRQTLGQGPEFLTYFQNEAQLEKSRLLSDRFSAERPKGSFSTLEIQRTEQGDSAMYLCASSHGQGRTGELFFGEGSRLTVL.

CDR3 nucleotide sequence: TGTGCCAGCAGTTCCAGGGTGCGGAACACTGAAGCTTTCTTT. This codes for CASSSRVRNTEAFF. The chain has TRBV27 and TRBJ1-1; D may be TRBD1 (5 bases). The CDR3 is 14 amino acids. Trimming left V 4 bases short and J 1 base short, with 10 bases between. Germline CDR1 MNHEY, CDR2 SMNVEV (reference sequence).

This chain joins TRBV5-1 and TRBJ1-6, with 8 bases that match TRBD1. CDR3 size: 17 residues. The ends lost 1 base at V and 0 bases at J; junction bases unmatched: 3. From germline, CDR1 is SGHRS and CDR2 YFSETQ. The CDR3 protein is CASSLQGASSYNSPLHF. The CDR3, as DNA: TGCGCCAGCAGCTTGCAGGGGGCCAGCTCCTATAATTCACCCCTCCACTTT.

J is TRBJ2-6 and V is TRBV7-9; D call uncertain. Germline V lookup: CDR1 SEHNR, CDR2 FQNEAQ (reference sequence). The V end was cut by 1 base, the J end by 1 base, with 8 bases between. This CDR3 is built from 16 residues. This CDR3 reads CASSLGSPSGANVLTF. DNA of the CDR3: TGTGCCAGCAGCTTAGGGAGCCCGTCTGGGGCCAACGTCCTGACTTTC.

The chain joins TRBV19 to TRBJ1-1; 7 bases line up with TRBD1. The germline V gene has CDR1 LNHDA and CDR2 SQIVND (reference sequence). Trimming took 8 bases from V and 4 from J; bases not matched to a gene: 7. The CDR3 covers 13 residues. The CDR3 region has the DNA TGTGCCAGTTTCACAGGGGCGGGCACTGAAGCTTTCTTT. Translation gives CASFTGAGTEAFF.

This clone appeared once. The chain carries TRBV6-1 and TRBJ1-4, with TRBD1 as a possible D gene (6 bases). CDR1 is MNHNS and CDR2 is SASEGT in the germline V gene. V was pared by 2 bases and J by 8 bases, with 15 bases between. The CDR3 is 15 amino acids. CDR3: CASSESVQGGEKLFF. CDR3 nucleotides: TGTGCCAGCAGTGAAAGCGTACAGGGTGGGGAAAAACTGTTTTTT.

This clone was detected only once. The rearrangement joins TRBV7-3 to TRBJ2-6; D perhaps matches TRBD1 (8 bases). Trimming left V 4 bases short and J 1 base short, with 14 bases between. CDR1 SGHTA and CDR2 FQGTGA come from the germline V gene. The CDR3 extends over 17 amino acids. CDR3 sequence reads: CASSSGQGGSGANVLTF. In DNA, the CDR3 is TGTGCCAGCAGCTCTGGACAGGGAGGGTCTGGGGCCAACGTCCTGACTTTC.

The chain has TRBV5-4 and TRBJ1-1; D is ambiguous. Trimming took off 0 bases at V and 1 base at J, with 7 bases between the two ends. CDR3 length equals 14 residues. Germline V gene data show CDR1 as SGHNT and CDR2 as YYREEE (reference sequence). The CDR3 bases are TGTGCCAGCAGCTTGGAGAGGAAGAACACTGAAGCTTTCTTT. This encodes CASSLERKNTEAFF.

This clone was counted a few times. This chain uses TRBV6-2 or TRBV6-3 with TRBJ1-4, with D perhaps TRBD1 (5 bases). With 3 bases removed from V and 8 bases from J, the gap between germline ends came to 16 bases. The germline V gene has CDR1 MNHEY and CDR2 SVGEGT. The CDR3 consists of 15 residues. DNA for the CDR3: TGTGCCAGCAGTTATGAAACAGGTATTGGAGAAAAACTGTTTTTT. This codes for CASSYETGIGEKLFF.

This chain uses TRBV19 with TRBJ2-1; possible D gene TRBD2, 7 bases. Germline V gene data show CDR1 as LNHDA and CDR2 as SQIVND (reference sequence). The CDR3 sequence is 18 residues long. V lost 3 bases, J lost 5 bases, and 23 bases lay in between. This CDR3 is CASSISLGGGSINNEQFF. CDR3 DNA sequence: TGTGCCAGTAGTATCTCTCTGGGGGGCGGGAGTATTAACAATGAGCAGTTCTTC.

The chain employs TRBV14 and TRBJ1-2; no reliable D call. Per the germline V gene, CDR1 is SGHDN and CDR2 is FVKESK. CDR3 size: 12 residues. Trimming cost V 8 bases and J 1 base, with 8 bases left between them. Here the CDR3 reads CASGRDNYGYTF. Here the CDR3 DNA reads TGTGCCAGCGGGAGGGATAACTATGGCTACACCTTC.

This clone was seen only once. The chain employs TRBV11-3 and TRBJ2-7; the match to TRBD1 covers 7 bases. Per germline, CDR1 SGHNT and CDR2 YENEEA. The CDR3 is 17 residues long. Unmatched junction bases numbered 19, after V lost 5 bases and J lost 6 bases. CDR3 loop: CASSPKGGRGPSVEQYF. CDR3 nucleotide sequence: TGTGCCAGCAGCCCTAAAGGGGGCAGGGGCCCCTCAGTCGAGCAGTACTTC.

The chain joins TRBV30 to TRBJ1-1; D unresolved. The V gene lost 3 bases and the J gene lost 3 bases, with 11 bases spanning the gap. The CDR3 consists of 13 residues. From germline, CDR1 is GTSNPN and CDR2 SVGIG (reference sequence). The CDR3 reads CAWSGDGYTEAFF. DNA of the CDR3: TGTGCCTGGAGCGGGGATGGGTACACTGAAGCTTTCTTT. Using reference TRBV30 and TRBJ1-1 for the parts outside the CDR3, the full variable domain is SQTIHQWPATLVQPVGSPLSLECTVEGTSNPNLYWYRQAAGRGLQLLFYSVGIGQISSEVPQNLSASRPQDRQFILSSKKLLLSDSGFYLCAWSGDGYTEAFFGQGTRLTVV.

The CDR3 loop is CASSQALPGQGSYEQYF. DNA of the CDR3: TGTGCCAGCAGCCAAGCTCTCCCGGGCCAGGGATCCTACGAGCAGTACTTC. The V and J genes are TRBV14 and TRBJ2-7; possible D gene TRBD1, 5 bases. Germline-derived CDR1 and CDR2 are SGHDN and FVKESK. CDR3 size: 17 residues. The V end lost 1 base, the J end lost 1 base, and 17 bases lay between the germline ends.

This rearrangement joins TRBV9 to TRBJ2-7; tentatively, D is TRBD2 (5 bases). The CDR3 extends over 12 amino acids. From germline, CDR1 is SGDLS and CDR2 YYNGEE. V was pared by 3 bases and J by 6 bases, with 10 bases between. The CDR3 bases are TGTGCCAGCAGCGAAGTAGGAGGCGAGCAGTACTTC. Translating it yields CASSEVGGEQYF.

The V and J genes are TRBV19 and TRBJ2-5, with D perhaps matching TRBD2 (7 bases). The CDR3 has 15 residues. The germline V gene has CDR1 LNHDA and CDR2 SQIVND (reference sequence). Trimming took off 3 bases at V and 4 bases at J, with 15 bases between the two ends. CDR3 DNA sequence: TGTGCCAGTAGTATCGGAGGGGGGGGAGGAGAGACCCAGTACTTC. It encodes CASSIGGGGGETQYF.

The chain is built from TRBV6-5 and TRBJ1-2, with D possibly being TRBD1 (6 bases). Germline V gene sequence: CDR1 MNHEY, CDR2 SVGAGI. The V end lost 6 bases, the J end lost 5 bases, and 16 bases lay between the germline ends. This CDR3 has 14 amino acids. The chain's CDR3 is CASRRTGTPYGYTF. In DNA, the CDR3 is TGTGCCAGCAGGAGAACCGGGACACCGTATGGCTACACCTTC.

CDR3 sequence: CASSLVAGGEQYF. As DNA, the CDR3 is TGTGCCAGCAGCTTAGTAGCGGGGGGCGAGCAGTACTTC. The chain combines TRBV13 with TRBJ2-7; 10 nucleotides line up with TRBD2. CDR1 and CDR2 from the germline V gene are PRHDT and FYEKMQ (reference sequence). After removal of 1 base from V and 6 bases from J, the junction contained 0 bases not matched to a gene. The CDR3 contains 13 residues.

This sequence joins TRBV4-1 and TRBJ2-7, with 9 bases aligning to TRBD1. The CDR3 extends over 15 amino acids. Germline lookup yields CDR1 MGHRA and CDR2 YSYEKL. V trimming: 4 bases; J trimming: 4 bases; junction bases outside the gene matches: 8. CDR3 protein: CASSPQDRGVYEQYF. Written as DNA, the CDR3 is TGCGCCAGCAGCCCACAGGACAGGGGAGTTTACGAGCAGTACTTC.

J is TRBJ1-5 and V is TRBV6-5; the match to TRBD1 covers 9 bases. Per germline, CDR1 MNHEY and CDR2 SVGAGI. This CDR3 spans 15 amino acids. The V segment lost 5 bases and the J segment 7 bases; nucleotides outside the gene matches: 9. The CDR3, as DNA: TGTGCCAGCAGTCGGCCGGGACAGGGTCGCCAGCCCCAGCATTTT. This codes for CASSRPGQGRQPQHF.

A single count supports this clone. The chain has TRBV5-1 and TRBJ2-5; 7 nucleotides align to TRBD1. The V gene's germline CDR1 is SGHRS and CDR2 YFSETQ. V lost 4 bases, J lost 2 bases, and 11 bases stayed unmatched. There are 16 residues in the CDR3. CDR3 DNA sequence: TGCGCCAGCAGCCCCCCACAGGGGCTAAAACAAGAGACCCAGTACTTC. This gives the protein CASSPPQGLKQETQYF.